This T cell receptor beta chain was observed in a study of cytomegalovirus exposure and HLA in healthy donors (dated by TCRdb to the late 2010s). Background for the entire study: An earlier analysis of approximately 640 of the donors reported about 250 Gb of sequence data and 100 million to 140 million unique TCR beta sequences from 150 million to 200 million T cells. An early release that covered some 630 HLA-typed donors contained approximately 300 gigabases of sequencing data and 80 million or so unique TCR sequences. Of the roughly 400 genotyped donors, 70% to 90% were placed in the genetic ancestry cluster associated with self-reported Caucasian donors. The study aimed to test whether signatures of past pathogen exposure could be identified by cataloging public T cell receptors. The T cell repertoires of several hundred subjects were profiled by immunosequencing and related to cytomegalovirus serostatus. Besides the first cohort of around 670 subjects, a separate validation cohort made up of 120 or so different subjects was used. To predict cytomegalovirus infection status, the study combined high-throughput TCR immunosequencing, statistical association of individual TCRs with disease status, and machine learning. A later analysis re-analyzed previously published TCR beta repertoires from 650 to 800 donors and added high-resolution HLA genotyping to study TCR occurrence patterns. Rather than drawing on any new phenotypic data, the later analysis identified candidate immune exposures from TCR beta sequences and the way those sequences occurred across donors. An earlier analysis of about 620 of the donors applied high-throughput TCR beta sequencing to assess whether each TCR beta V gene segment acted as functional or pseudogenic. Alongside the repertoire data, information on donor age, sex, ethnicity and CMV serostatus was compiled. Genome-wide SNP genotypes for about 65% of the roughly 700 donors were used in a later genetic analysis, which treated that subset as a discovery cohort. All discovery cohort repertoires had been generated using a single sequencing platform. Class I and class II HLA loci were covered by the typing at four-digit resolution. Typing coverage differed by locus: A, B, C, DRB1 and DQB1 were typed in about 620-640 donors, DQA1 in about 510, DPA1 in 600 to 610, and DPB1 in just under 480. Because of strong linkage in the cohort, 4 to 6 DR-DQ haplotypes were treated as single units for association and clustering. On average, around 240,000 unique TCR beta nucleotide sequences were sequenced per donor among some 430 genotyped donors of the cohort, with roughly 18% of those sequences being non-productive.

The cohort comprised some 700 healthy bone marrow donors. Cohort members were all nominally healthy when sampled, although unrecorded immune exposures were likely present. The donor tested CMV seronegative and was one of the 352 seronegative cohort members. Each donor provided a peripheral blood sample, and peripheral blood mononuclear cells were used for TCR beta sequencing. The Qiagen DNeasy Blood Extraction Kit was used to extract genomic DNA from the blood cell samples. The CDR3 sequence holds 15 residues, the cysteine and phenylalanine included. CDR3 DNA is the only sequence kept; it has 45 bases, read in frame from the first base. V drops 5 bases and J drops 3 bases, leaving 13 bases in between. CDR1 and CDR2, looked up from the germline V gene, are MDHEN and SYDVKM. As concerns this clone: It lacks a known antigen. No per-base quality is available; no much larger clone lies one base away.

Library construction relied on the immunoSEQ multiplex PCR assay. For the multiplex PCR, a mixture combining 60 forward primers for TCR Vbeta segments and 13 reverse primers for TCR Jbeta segments was used. Amplification of the CDR3 region of rearranged TCR beta genes was performed with a multiplex PCR assay on genomic DNA. Amplified TCR beta libraries were sequenced as 87-base-pair reads on the Illumina HiSeq System. On the authors' methods: A later analysis counted tens of millions of unique TCR beta chains across the 550 to 800 repertoires, and roughly 11 million of these chains were shared by at least two donors. To remove PCR and sequencing errors, raw reads were error-corrected and collapsed into unique sequences using a nearest-neighbor algorithm that merged closely related sequences. To assign V, D and J gene segments, CDR3 sequences were aligned to IMGT reference sequences. Each retained sequence needed at least a six-nucleotide match to both a V gene segment and a J gene segment. Rearrangements were classified as productive when the CDR3 lacked stop codons and remained in frame with V and J, and all other rearrangements were classified as non-productive. Following IMGT convention, CDR3 was defined as the stretch from the second conserved V-encoded cysteine up to the conserved J-encoded phenylalanine. Sequences without an unambiguous match to a single V gene segment were excluded from the earlier analysis of about 630 of the donors. An earlier analysis of several hundred of the donors called V segments functional above 56.7% productive rearrangements and segregating when the between-donor standard deviation exceeded 5%. To diagnose cytomegalovirus status from the catalog of TCR beta chain sequences, a statistical classification framework was built. In a later analysis, V and J genes were assigned by comparing TCR nucleotide sequences against IMGT/GENE-DB human TR gene sequences. Using the TCRdist pipeline, a later analysis assigned CDR3 sequences along with most-parsimonious VDJ recombination scenarios. In a later analysis, each TCR beta chain was defined by its CDR3 amino acid sequence together with its V-gene family, and reads lacking a unique V-gene family were excluded. To address suspected cross-contamination and a sequencing artifact, a later analysis removed 550 to 750 highly shared, low-generation-probability nucleotide sequences. In a later analysis, a clonal expansion index for each public chain was calculated from normalized within-repertoire ranks of inferred template counts. A later analysis computed generation probabilities with a VDJ recombination model fitted to out-of-frame rearrangements, and checked the results against IGoR. In a later analysis, hypergeometric tests were used to score TCR-TCR, TCR-HLA and TCR-CMV co-occurrence, with a repertoire-size bias correction applied to TCR pairs. False discovery rates were estimated in a later analysis by permuting HLA or CMV assignments 20 times. In a later analysis, co-occurring TCRs were grouped with DBSCAN, and TCRdist sequence similarity was added when clustering was performed within HLA-allele-positive subsets. For co-occurrence clustering, repertoires with fewer than 30,000 or more than 120,000 public chains were excluded, along with four to six repertoires with anomalous nucleotide sharing. TCRdb obtained this table from immuneACCESS and retained in-frame rearrangements with V and J assigned. These tables miss some clones; where compared with another copy, unresolved V genes account for less than half of the shortfall, and the remainder is unexplained. V and J calls and clone size come straight from that table; D and trimming were deduced from the DNA. For this sample the table gives 70,000 to 90,000 clones, of which roughly 77% were detected only once. The ten top clones hold roughly 2% of the sample.

The paper as a whole reports these results and caveats: Seventeen rarely observed V segments, including chromosome 9 orphons, were excluded from the earlier analysis of about 610 of the donors because counts were too low. Because HLA typing was unavailable for some donors at each locus, only the typed subset was used in association tests. According to the authors, the approach could potentially be generalized to other disease states and immunological phenotypes. The only immune exposure information available for the cohort was CMV serostatus. In both the original and validation cohorts, the classifier was reported to diagnose cytomegalovirus status with high specificity and sensitivity. A later analysis found that HLA-associated TCR beta chains were more clonally expanded and had lower generation probabilities than equally common non-associated chains. Correlated functional status among segregating V segments might reflect linkage disequilibrium, but an unknown experimental factor could not be ruled out. In a later analysis, several top co-occurrence clusters were reported to appear linked to parvovirus B19, influenza, CMV and Epstein-Barr virus. According to a later analysis, TCR association rates differed among HLA loci, with DRB1 alleles showing the most associated TCRs and HLA-C alleles showing the fewest. When HLA alleles, especially DR and DQ, strongly co-occurred, attributing TCR associations to individual alleles was difficult. In vitro tests confirmed that a few of the cytomegalovirus-associated TCR beta chains recognize cytomegalovirus antigens. Roughly uniform sequencing depth across donors was assumed in presence/absence analyses, although this assumption may not hold. Most CMV-associated TCR beta chains appeared to be HLA-restricted in a later analysis, and the HLA associations seemed to be driven largely by CMV exposure. A further reported finding was that TCR beta sequences accurately predicted the HLA-A and HLA-B alleles for most subjects in the first cohort. In the study, approximately 150 TCR beta chains were listed as associated with cytomegalovirus. Only TCR beta chains were sequenced in this cohort, and the absence of alpha or paired-chain data limited detectable features. According to a later genetic analysis, donors in an Asian-associated ancestry cluster had fewer N-insertions in productive TCRs than the roughly 700-donor mean. In an earlier analysis of around 600 of the donors, most TCR beta V segments appeared in productive rearrangements about 87% or about 30% of the time, broadly matching IMGT annotations. The sequencing pipeline was judged likely to have produced a cluster of highly shared sequence variants as a technical artifact. V-gene and J-gene trimming of TCR beta chains was associated with a missense DCLRE1C variant in a later genetic analysis, and the association was replicated in an independent cohort. A later analysis associated about 16,000 TCR beta sequences with specific HLA alleles at a false discovery rate of 0.05. The 87-base-pair reads could not distinguish some IMGT-functional V segments, including TRBV6-2 and TRBV6-3, so those segments were excluded. Most TCR sequences were seen in very few donors, while some public TCRs were found in many individuals.

This chain is built from TRBV28 and TRBJ2-2; the D gene is possibly TRBD2, with 7 bases matching. The sequencing input was PBMCs. This TCR was recovered from a man between 40 and 49 years old in good health and CMV-seronegative. The CDR3: CASSRGGRHTGELFF. The nucleotides read TGTGCCAGCAGTAGGGGGGGGCGTCACACCGGGGAGCTGTTTTTT.